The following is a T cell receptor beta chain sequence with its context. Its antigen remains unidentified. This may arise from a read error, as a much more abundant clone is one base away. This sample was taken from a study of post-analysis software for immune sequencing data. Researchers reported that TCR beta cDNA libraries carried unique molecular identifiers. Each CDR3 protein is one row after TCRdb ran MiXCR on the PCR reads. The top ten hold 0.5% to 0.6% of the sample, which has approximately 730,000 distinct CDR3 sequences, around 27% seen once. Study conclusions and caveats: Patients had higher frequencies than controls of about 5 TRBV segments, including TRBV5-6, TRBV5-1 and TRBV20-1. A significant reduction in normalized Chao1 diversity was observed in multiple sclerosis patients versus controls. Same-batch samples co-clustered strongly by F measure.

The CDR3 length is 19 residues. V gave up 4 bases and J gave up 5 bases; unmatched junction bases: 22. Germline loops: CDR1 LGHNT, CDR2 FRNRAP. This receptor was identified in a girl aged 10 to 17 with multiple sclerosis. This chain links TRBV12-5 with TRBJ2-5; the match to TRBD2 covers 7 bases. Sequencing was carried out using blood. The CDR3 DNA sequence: TGTGCTAGTGGTTCCCCTATTACCTGGGGGGAGGGCCCTCGGGAGACCCAGTACTTC. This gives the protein CASGSPITWGEGPRETQYF.